The clone carrying this TCR beta chain was counted many times. Its antigen is still unknown. CD8+CD4-CCR7+CD45RA+ cells were sorted as naive CD8 T cells. The entry originates in a study of molecular identifiers for immune sequencing clone quantification. Overall study results and limits: Clone sizes could be underestimated for highly expanded clones when identical TCR molecules share a barcode. Clonotypes surpassing 20 RNA copies contained over 97% of effector molecules, versus under 1% in naive cells.

Library preparation followed earlier protocols using designated TCR primers. TCRdb called the PCR reads again in MiXCR, with one record for every CDR3 protein. Of some 590,000 distinct CDR3 sequences in the sample, less than 30% were seen once. The CDR3 is 16 residues long. Germline V gene data show CDR1 as MDHEN and CDR2 as SYDVKM. Trimming pared 3 bases from V and 0 bases from J, leaving 12 bases between. V gene TRBV28 combines with J gene TRBJ2-4; D remains ambiguous. Input material: naive CD8+ T cells from blood, with Jurkat cell RNA spiked in. Noted subset: FACS-sorted CD8+CD4-CCR7+CD45RA+ naive T cells. This TCR derives from a human donor in good health. Some libraries in this study had Jurkat cell RNA spiked in. CDR3 nucleotide sequence: TGTGCCAGCAGTTTCAGACTTTCGTTAGCCAAAAACATTCAGTACTTC. As protein: CASSFRLSLAKNIQYF. The entire variable domain, with the rest obtained from reference TRBV28 and TRBJ2-4, is as follows: DVKVTQSSRYLVKRTGEKVFLECVQDMDHENMFWYRQDPGLGLRLIYFSYDVKMKEKGDIPEGYSVSREKKERFSLILESASTNQTSMYLCASSFRLSLAKNIQYFGAGTRLSVL.